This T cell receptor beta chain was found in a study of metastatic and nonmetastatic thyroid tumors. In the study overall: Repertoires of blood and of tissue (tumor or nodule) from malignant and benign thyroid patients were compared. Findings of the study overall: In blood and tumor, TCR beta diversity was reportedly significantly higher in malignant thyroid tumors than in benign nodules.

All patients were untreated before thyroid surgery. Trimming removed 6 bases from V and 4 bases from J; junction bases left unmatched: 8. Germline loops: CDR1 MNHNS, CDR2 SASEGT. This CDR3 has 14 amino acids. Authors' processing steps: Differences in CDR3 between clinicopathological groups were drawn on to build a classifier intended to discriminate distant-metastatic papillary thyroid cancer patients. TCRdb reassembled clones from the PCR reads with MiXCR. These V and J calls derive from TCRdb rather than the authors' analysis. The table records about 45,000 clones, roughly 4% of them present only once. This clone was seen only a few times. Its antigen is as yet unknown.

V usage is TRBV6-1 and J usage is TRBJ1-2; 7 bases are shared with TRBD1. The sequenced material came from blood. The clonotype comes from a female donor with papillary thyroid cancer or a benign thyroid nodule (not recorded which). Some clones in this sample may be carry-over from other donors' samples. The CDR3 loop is CASRAPGQRYGYTF. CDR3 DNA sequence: TGTGCCAGCAGAGCACCGGGACAGCGCTATGGCTACACCTTC.